One sample yielded the 6 T cell receptor beta chains listed below, sequenced in a study of blood T cell repertoires in COVID-19. Some clones are missing from TCRdb's copy, which holds only in-frame ones; the method was immunoSEQ multiplex PCR. The table lists about 430,000 clones, approximately 91% of them singletons, with 1.4% in the top ten. Material: PBMCs or T cells enriched from blood (not recorded which). The receptors derive from a woman aged 18-30 years who had been exposed to COVID-19.

The chain employs TRBV28 and TRBJ1-2; 9 positions match TRBD1. This CDR3 region has 14 residues. Germline trimming cut 5 bases from V and 7 bases from J; bases unmatched to any gene: 8. CDR1 MDHEN and CDR2 SYDVKM come from the germline V gene. This CDR3 is CASSANRGPSGYTF. CDR3 DNA: TGTGCCAGCAGTGCAAACAGGGGGCCCAGTGGCTACACCTTC.

V usage is TRBV11-2 and J usage is TRBJ2-1; 8 nucleotides line up with TRBD2. Per germline, CDR1 SGHAT and CDR2 FQNNGV. The CDR3 length is 15 residues. With 2 bases clipped from V and 7 bases from J, the junction kept 7 bases outside the gene matches. The CDR3 sequence is CASSLRSAGGNEQFF. DNA of the CDR3: TGTGCCAGCAGCTTAAGGTCGGCGGGGGGTAATGAGCAGTTCTTC.

J is TRBJ2-2 and V is TRBV3-1 (or the pseudogene TRBV3-2), with D possibly TRBD2 on 6 matching bases. The germline CDR1 and CDR2 sequences are LGHDT and YNNKEL (reference sequence). This CDR3 is 13 amino acids long. The ends were cut back, 8 bases at V and 0 bases at J, with 7 bases in the middle. The CDR3 here is CASGLSNTGELFF. The CDR3 region has the DNA TGTGCCAGCGGACTATCGAACACCGGGGAGCTGTTTTTT.

This chain connects TRBV7-6 to TRBJ2-2; possible D gene TRBD2, 7 bases. This CDR3 is 20 amino acids long. V lost 7 bases and J lost 0, with 27 bases in between. The germline CDR1 and CDR2 sequences are SGHVS and FNYEAQ. Here the CDR3 DNA reads TGTGCCAGCACCCTGAGGGCGCGAGGGGGAGGGTCCACGAACACCGGGGAGCTGTTTTTT. Translation gives CASTLRARGGGSTNTGELFF.

This chain uses TRBV11-2 with TRBJ1-2; the match to TRBD1 covers 7 bases. CDR3 length: 14 amino acids. From germline, CDR1 is SGHAT and CDR2 FQNNGV. The V gene end was trimmed by 1 base and the J gene end by 3 bases; junction bases not matched to a gene: 2. CDR3 loop: CASSLGQGDYGYTF. Here the CDR3 DNA reads TGTGCCAGCAGCTTAGGGCAGGGGGACTATGGCTACACCTTC.

This rearrangement joins TRBV5-6 to TRBJ1-1, with D possibly matching TRBD1 (5 bases). The length of the CDR3 is 15 residues. Germline values: CDR1 SGHDT, CDR2 YYEEEE. V was shortened by 1 base and J by 0 bases, with 10 bases between the two germline ends. For the CDR3, the DNA is TGTGCCAGCAGCTTGTCTGCGGGGCTGAACACTGAAGCTTTCTTT. This codes for CASSLSAGLNTEAFF.